The clone carrying this T cell receptor (beta chain) was detected only a few times. Its target is unknown. Roughly 9.2 milliliters of peripheral blood were drawn from each donor into EDTA-treated tubes. Between the trimmed V and J ends, which lost 6 bases and 8 bases, there was a span of 11 bases. The CDR3 runs 11 residues. Germline V gives CDR1 SQVTM, CDR2 ANQGSEA. This specimen belongs to a study of blood T cells in healthy people across ages. Study outcomes and limitations: Naive CD4+ cell counts and diversity both ran higher in long-lived than in aged donors.

Primed by a sample-barcoded 5' primer and a J-beta primer mix, a second PCR proceeded for roughly 7 to 12 cycles. TCRdb ran MiXCR on the 5' RACE reads and lists one entry per CDR3 protein. The profile shows roughly 1.5 million distinct CDR3 sequences, about 45% of them singletons. This chain links TRBV29-1 with TRBJ2-1; D not resolved. The sample was blood. The sequence was collected from a woman aged 18-30 years in good health. CDR3 amino acids: CSVPLGYEQFF. As DNA, the CDR3 is TGCAGCGTACCTCTAGGATATGAGCAGTTCTTC.